This T cell receptor beta chain was captured in a study of blood T cell repertoires in COVID-19. Germline V gives CDR1 SGHTA, CDR2 FQGTGA. Trimming left V 6 bases short and J 6 bases short, with 20 bases between. CDR3 size: 16 residues. Under the authors' procedure: Quantification of nucleated cells was approximated via reference gene primer amplification. Clones were read by immunoSEQ multiplex PCR, and TCRdb kept only the in-frame ones, dropping some. Clone size and V and J calls were adopted from that table, with D and trimming inferred from the DNA. The sample shows about 180,000 clones, about 82% of them seen only once. The age range of participants was 18 to 89 years, with residence in under 30 US areas. The study counted Cohort 3 donors as recovered given two negative PCRs, clearance, or symptom resolution.

This TCR was recovered from a woman aged 25 to 39 who had recovered from COVID-19. Sequencing was carried out using PBMCs or T cells enriched from blood (not recorded which). This chain connects TRBV7-3 to TRBJ2-2, with D hard to call. The CDR3: CASRQYFENSPGELFF. In DNA form, the CDR3 reads TGTGCCAGCAGACAGTACTTTGAGAATTCGCCCGGGGAGCTGTTTTTT.